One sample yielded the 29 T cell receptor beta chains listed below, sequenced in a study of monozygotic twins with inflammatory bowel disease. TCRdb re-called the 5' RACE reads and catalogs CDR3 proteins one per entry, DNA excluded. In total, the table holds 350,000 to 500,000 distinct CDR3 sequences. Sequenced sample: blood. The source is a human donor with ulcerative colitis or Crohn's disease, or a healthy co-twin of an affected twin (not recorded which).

The CDR3 is CASSSGTDTDTQYF. This sequence joins TRBV7-9 and TRBJ2-3; TCRdb selects TRBD1, and the lack of DNA leaves this call unchecked. CDR3 length: 14 amino acids. CDR1 and CDR2 from the germline V gene are SEHNR and FQNEAQ (reference sequence). The whole variable domain, filled in from reference TRBV7-9 and TRBJ2-3, reads DTGVSQNPRHKITKRGQNVTFRCDPISEHNRLYWYRQTLGQGPEFLTYFQNEAQLEKSRLLSDRFSAERPKGSFSTLEIQRTEQGDSAMYLCASSSGTDTDTQYFGPGTRLTVL.

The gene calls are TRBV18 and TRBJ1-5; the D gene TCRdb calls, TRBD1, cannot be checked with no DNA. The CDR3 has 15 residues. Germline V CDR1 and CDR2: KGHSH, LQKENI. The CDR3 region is CASSLGRGTYQPQHF.

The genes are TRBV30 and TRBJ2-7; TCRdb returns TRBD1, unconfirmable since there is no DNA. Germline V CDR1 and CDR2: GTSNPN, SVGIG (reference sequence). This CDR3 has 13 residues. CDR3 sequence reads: CAWTLLPGAEQYF.

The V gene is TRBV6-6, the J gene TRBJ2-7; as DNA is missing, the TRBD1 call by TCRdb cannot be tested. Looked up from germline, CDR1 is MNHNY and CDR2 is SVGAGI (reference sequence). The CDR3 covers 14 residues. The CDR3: CASSHRGGSYEQYF.

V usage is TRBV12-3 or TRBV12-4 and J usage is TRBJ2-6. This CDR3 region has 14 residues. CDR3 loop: CASSRATGANVLTF.

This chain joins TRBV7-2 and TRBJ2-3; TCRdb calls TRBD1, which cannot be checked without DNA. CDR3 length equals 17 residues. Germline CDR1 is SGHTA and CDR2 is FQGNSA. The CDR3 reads CASSLPNDRPRTDTQYF.

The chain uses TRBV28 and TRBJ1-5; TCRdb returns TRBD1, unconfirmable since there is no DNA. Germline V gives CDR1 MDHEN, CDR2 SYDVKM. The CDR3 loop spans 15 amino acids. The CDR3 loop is CASTVRRQGDQPQHF. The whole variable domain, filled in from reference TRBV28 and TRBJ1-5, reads DVKVTQSSRYLVKRTGEKVFLECVQDMDHENMFWYRQDPGLGLRLIYFSYDVKMKEKGDIPEGYSVSREKKERFSLILESASTNQTSMYLCASTVRRQGDQPQHFGDGTRLSIL.

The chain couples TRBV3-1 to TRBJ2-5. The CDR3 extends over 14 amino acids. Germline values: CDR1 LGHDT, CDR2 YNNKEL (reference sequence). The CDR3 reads CASSQGASRETQYF.

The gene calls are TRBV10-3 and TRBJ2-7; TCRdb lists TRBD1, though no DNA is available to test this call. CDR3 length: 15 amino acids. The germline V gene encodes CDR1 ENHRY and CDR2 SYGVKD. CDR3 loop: CAISEGDRVTYEQYF.

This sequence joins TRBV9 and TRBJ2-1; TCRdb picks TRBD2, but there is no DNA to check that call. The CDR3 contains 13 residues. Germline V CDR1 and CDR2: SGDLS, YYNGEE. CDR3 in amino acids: CASSVVGVNEQFF.

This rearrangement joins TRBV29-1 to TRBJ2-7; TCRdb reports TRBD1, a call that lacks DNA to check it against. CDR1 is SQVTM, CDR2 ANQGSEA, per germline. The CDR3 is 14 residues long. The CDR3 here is CSVEVRGRGYEQYF.

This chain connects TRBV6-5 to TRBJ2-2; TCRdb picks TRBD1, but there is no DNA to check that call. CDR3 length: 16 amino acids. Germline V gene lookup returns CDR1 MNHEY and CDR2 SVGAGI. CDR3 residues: CASSYSGQVRSGELFF.

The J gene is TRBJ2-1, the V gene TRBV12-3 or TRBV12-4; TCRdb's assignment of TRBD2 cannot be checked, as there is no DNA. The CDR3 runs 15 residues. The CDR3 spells CASSSLGEGDNEQFF.

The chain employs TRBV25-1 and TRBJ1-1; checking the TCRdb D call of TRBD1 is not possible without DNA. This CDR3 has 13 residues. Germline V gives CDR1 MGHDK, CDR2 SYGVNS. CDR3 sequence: CASSEYLSGGAFF.

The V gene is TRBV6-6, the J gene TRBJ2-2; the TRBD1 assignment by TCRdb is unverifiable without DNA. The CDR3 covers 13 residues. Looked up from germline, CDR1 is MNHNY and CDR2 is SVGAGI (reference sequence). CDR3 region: CAERGANTGELFF.

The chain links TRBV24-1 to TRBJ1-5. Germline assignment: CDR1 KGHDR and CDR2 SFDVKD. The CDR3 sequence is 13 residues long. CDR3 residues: CATSGGFNQPQHF.

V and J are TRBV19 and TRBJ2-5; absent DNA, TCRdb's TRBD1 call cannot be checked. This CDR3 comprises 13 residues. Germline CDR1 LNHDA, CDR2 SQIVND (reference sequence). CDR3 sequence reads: CASSMTGAETQYF.

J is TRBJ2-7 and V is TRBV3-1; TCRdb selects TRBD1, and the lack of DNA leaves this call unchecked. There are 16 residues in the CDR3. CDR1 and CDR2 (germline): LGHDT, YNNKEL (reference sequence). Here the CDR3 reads CASSLRPGQGAGEQYF.

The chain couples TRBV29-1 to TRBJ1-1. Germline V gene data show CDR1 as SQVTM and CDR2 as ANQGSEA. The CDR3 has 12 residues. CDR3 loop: CSVWDYDTEAFF. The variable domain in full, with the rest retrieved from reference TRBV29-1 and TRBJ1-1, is SAVISQKPSRDICQRGTSLTIQCQVDSQVTMMFWYRQQPGQSLTLIATANQGSEATYESGFVIDKFPISRPNLTFSTLTVSNMSPEDSSIYLCSVWDYDTEAFFGQGTRLTVV.

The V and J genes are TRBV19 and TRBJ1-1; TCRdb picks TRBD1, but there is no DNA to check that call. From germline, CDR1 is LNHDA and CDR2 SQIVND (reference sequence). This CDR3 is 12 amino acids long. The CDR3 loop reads CASSIPLTEAFF. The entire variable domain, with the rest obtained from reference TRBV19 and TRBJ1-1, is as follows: DGGITQSPKYLFRKEGQNVTLSCEQNLNHDAMYWYRQDPGQGLRLIYYSQIVNDFQKGDIAEGYSVSREKKESFPLTVTSAQKNPTAFYLCASSIPLTEAFFGQGTRLTVV.

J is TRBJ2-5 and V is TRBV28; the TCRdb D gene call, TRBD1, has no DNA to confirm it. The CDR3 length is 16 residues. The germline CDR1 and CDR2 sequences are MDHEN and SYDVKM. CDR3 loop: CASTELPDTFQETQYF.

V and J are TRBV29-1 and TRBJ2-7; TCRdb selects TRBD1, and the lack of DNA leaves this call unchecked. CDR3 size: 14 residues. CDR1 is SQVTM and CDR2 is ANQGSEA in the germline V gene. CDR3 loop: CSVEKGQVSYEQYF.

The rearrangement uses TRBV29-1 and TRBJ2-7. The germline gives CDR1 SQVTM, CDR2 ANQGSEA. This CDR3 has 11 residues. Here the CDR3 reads CSVETTYEQYF.

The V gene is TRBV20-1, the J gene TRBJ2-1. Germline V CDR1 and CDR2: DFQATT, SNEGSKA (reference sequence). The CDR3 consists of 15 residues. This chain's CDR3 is CSARDRPSSYNEQFF.

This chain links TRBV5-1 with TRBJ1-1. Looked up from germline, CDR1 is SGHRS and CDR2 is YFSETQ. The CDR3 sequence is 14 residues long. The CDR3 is CASTLRTGNTEAFF.

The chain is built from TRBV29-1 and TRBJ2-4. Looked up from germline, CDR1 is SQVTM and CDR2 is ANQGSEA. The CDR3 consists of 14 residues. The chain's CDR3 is CSALRASRQNIQYF.

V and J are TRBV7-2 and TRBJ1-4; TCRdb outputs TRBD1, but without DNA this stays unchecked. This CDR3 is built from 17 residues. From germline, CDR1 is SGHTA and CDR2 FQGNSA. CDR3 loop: CASSPRQGGWTNEKLFF.

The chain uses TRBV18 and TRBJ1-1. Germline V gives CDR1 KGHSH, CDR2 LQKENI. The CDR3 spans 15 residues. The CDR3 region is CASSPLVDLNTEAFF.

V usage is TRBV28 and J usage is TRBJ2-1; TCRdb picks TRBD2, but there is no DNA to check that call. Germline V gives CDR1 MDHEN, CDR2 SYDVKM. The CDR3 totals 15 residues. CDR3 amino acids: CASTLLAGGQNEQFF.